This T cell receptor (beta chain) is drawn from a study of radiation and T cells in renal cell carcinoma. For the study at large: Nephrectomy followed 15 Gy stereotactic body radiation by 4 weeks. General study points: In blood, top tumor clones expanded by 2 weeks, shrinking by 4.

The repertoire was sequenced with immunoSEQ multiplex PCR; TCRdb's copy has only in-frame clones and lacks some. Counted here are about 150,000 clones, 80% to 90% occurring once; the ten biggest clones make up approximately 13%. Germline V lookup: CDR1 MGHRA, CDR2 YSYEKL. There are 16 residues in the CDR3. V lost 2 bases and J lost 7; bases outside the gene matches: 7. Indicated time point: blood 2 weeks post-SBRT. Sample treatment: 15 Gy SBRT to primary tumor, nephrectomy 4 weeks later. The tumor was a clear cell renal cell carcinoma. Worth noting for this clone: Its antigen is unknown.

The source material was blood, sampled from a patient whose treatment included radiotherapy and nephrectomy. The chain has TRBV4-1 and TRBJ1-6; 8 nucleotides align to TRBD1. The clonotype was recovered from a woman between 45 and 60 years old with renal cell carcinoma. In DNA, the CDR3 is TGCGCCAGCAGCCAAATCCAGGGGGCCGGGAATTCACCCCTCCACTTT. Amino acid sequence: CASSQIQGAGNSPLHF.